Sequencing of this TCR beta chain was carried out in a study of cytomegalovirus exposure and HLA in healthy donors. Germline loops: CDR1 SQVTM, CDR2 ANQGSEA. This CDR3 spans 11 amino acids. V lost 5 bases to trimming and J lost 7 bases, with 11 bases between them. Using immunoSEQ multiplex PCR, the repertoire was profiled, and TCRdb retains in-frame clones only, with some absent. The sample holds about 130,000 clones, under 90% seen once. Sequenced: PBMCs. The V call is TRBV29-1, the J call TRBJ1-2; D uncertain. This sequence originates from a man in his thirties or forties in good health and CMV-seronegative. The DNA of the CDR3 is TGCAGCGTTCGCTCACTCCTTGGCTACACCTTC. Translated, it gives CSVRSLLGYTF.